Each of the 2 T cell receptor beta chains below was sequenced from the same sample in a study of T cells in Graves' hyperthyroidism and ophthalmopathy. Researchers amplified the TCR beta CDR3 regions from RNA transcripts. During a first-round RT-PCR of the TCR CDR3, the HTBI primer set was used. Using its own MiXCR run on the multiplex PCR reads, TCRdb lists one record per CDR3 protein. The sample contains hundreds of thousands of distinct CDR3 sequences, around 15% of which appear only once. The sequencing sample was made of blood. These receptor sequences come from a man in his late teens or twenties with Graves' ophthalmopathy.

This sequence joins TRBV3-1 and TRBJ1-4; D is ambiguous. Deletions cut 0 bases from V and 7 bases from J, with 0 bases between. CDR3 length: 11 residues. Germline CDR1 reads LGHDT; CDR2 reads YNNKEL (reference sequence). CDR3 sequence reads: CASSQDEKLFF. The CDR3 nucleotides are TGTGCCAGCAGCCAAGATGAAAAACTGTTTTTT.

The chain recombines TRBV6-2 or TRBV6-3 with TRBJ2-6; 7 bases agree with TRBD1. Trimming removed 4 bases from V and 1 base from J; junction bases left unmatched: 13. The CDR3 is made up of 19 amino acids. CDR1 is MNHEY and CDR2 is SVGEGT in the germline V gene. The CDR3 protein is CASSLPGQFRGSGANVLTF. In DNA, the CDR3 is TGTGCCAGCAGTTTGCCGGGACAGTTCCGCGGTTCTGGGGCCAACGTCCTGACTTTC.